This TCR beta chain was retrieved from a study of blood T cell repertoires in COVID-19. In the source study's methods: Reference gene primer amplification gave nucleated cell count estimates. TCRdb keeps only in-frame clones here, not all; method: immunoSEQ multiplex PCR. V and J calls and clone size are as listed in that table; D and trimming were resolved from the DNA. Of a few hundred thousand clones in the sample, roughly 86% were seen once. Germline V lookup: CDR1 SQVTM, CDR2 ANQGSEA. The CDR3 runs to 13 residues. Trimming took 6 bases from V and 4 from J; bases not matched to a gene: 8. The sequence was obtained from a man older than 75 with acute or convalescent COVID-19. This sequence joins TRBV29-1 and TRBJ1-1, with TRBD1 matching over 7 bases. Specimen: peripheral blood. CDR3 loop: CSVRDRVITEAFF. CDR3 DNA: TGCAGCGTCCGCGACAGGGTTATCACTGAAGCTTTCTTT.